The 24 T cell receptor beta chains listed next were all sequenced from one sample in a study of T cell changes during pregnancy in multiple sclerosis. TCRdb's table, derived via immunoSEQ multiplex PCR, lists solely in-frame clones and lacks some. Of about 41,000 clones listed, 89% are singletons. The input for sequencing was CD4+ T cells from peripheral blood mononuclear cells, taken in the first trimester of pregnancy. All receptors derive from a female donor with multiple sclerosis, enrolled in a pregnancy study.

The chain employs TRBV9 and TRBJ1-1, with TRBD1 matching 7 bases. Germline V gene data show CDR1 as SGDLS and CDR2 as YYNGEE. This CDR3 spans 15 amino acids. J lost 1 base, V lost 0 bases, and 3 bases had no gene match. DNA of the CDR3: TGTGCCAGCAGCGTAGTGGGACAGTCGAACACTGAAGCTTTCTTT. This codes for CASSVVGQSNTEAFF.

This clone was observed once. This CDR3 is CASSLEGTVHTEAFF. As DNA, the CDR3 is TGTGCCAGCAGCTTAGAGGGGACAGTTCACACTGAAGCTTTCTTT. V usage is TRBV7-2 and J usage is TRBJ1-1, with 7 bases aligning to TRBD1. Germline assignment: CDR1 SGHTA and CDR2 FQGNSA. The trim removed 1 base at V and 3 bases at J, leaving 5 bases unmatched. The CDR3 extends over 15 amino acids.

CDR3 DNA: TGTGCCAGCAGCTTGCGACTAGCGGGAGTGGTCGAGCAGTACTTC. Protein: CASSLRLAGVVEQYF. The V and J genes are TRBV5-8 and TRBJ2-7, with 12 bases lining up with TRBD2. Germline assignment: CDR1 SGHTS and CDR2 YDEGEE. The CDR3 totals 15 residues. With V trimmed by 1 base and J by 6 bases, 5 bases remained unmatched.

This sequence joins TRBV4-3 and TRBJ1-2; D gene ambiguous. V shed 0 bases and J shed 1 base, with 6 bases lying between them. This CDR3 contains 14 residues. CDR1 is LGHNA, CDR2 YSLEER, per germline. The chain's CDR3 is CASSQDRVNYGYTF. The CDR3 DNA sequence: TGCGCCAGCAGCCAAGATAGAGTTAACTATGGCTACACCTTC.

V usage is TRBV7-9 and J usage is TRBJ2-1, with a weak D call TRBD2 (6 bases). Germline V gene sequence: CDR1 SEHNR, CDR2 FQNEAQ (reference sequence). The germline V and J ends were trimmed by 3 bases and 14 bases, with 20 bases remaining between them. This CDR3 is built from 14 residues. DNA for the CDR3: TGTGCCAGCAGCTTGTACGCCGGGACTCTCGGCGAGTTCTTC. Translated, it gives CASSLYAGTLGEFF.

J is TRBJ2-7 and V is TRBV7-2; possible D gene TRBD1, 5 bases. Germline V gene lookup returns CDR1 SGHTA and CDR2 FQGNSA. V lost 1 base, J lost 3 bases, and 10 bases lay in between. The CDR3 spans 14 residues. The CDR3 region has the DNA TGTGCCAGCAGCTTAGTCCCAGGGTTCTACGAGCAGTACTTC. The encoded protein is CASSLVPGFYEQYF.

The chain has TRBV7-3 and TRBJ1-2; tentatively, D is TRBD1 (5 bases). The CDR3 is 13 residues long. The germline V and J ends were trimmed by 0 bases and 6 bases, with 8 bases remaining between them. Looked up from germline, CDR1 is SGHTA and CDR2 is FQGTGA. CDR3 bases: TGTGCCAGCAGCTTAACCAGGGCCGATGGCTACACCTTC. Its protein is CASSLTRADGYTF.

The chain carries TRBV28 and TRBJ2-7; a possible D gene is TRBD1 (6 bases). The CDR3 covers 12 residues. Trimming cost V 4 bases and J 3 bases, with 7 bases left between them. Germline lookup yields CDR1 MDHEN and CDR2 SYDVKM. CDR3 protein: CASSSRGYEQYF. CDR3 DNA sequence: TGTGCCAGCAGTTCCAGGGGCTACGAGCAGTACTTC.

The J gene is TRBJ2-7, the V gene TRBV13, with a weak D call TRBD1 (6 bases). Trimming shortened V by 6 bases and J by 4 bases, and 13 bases separated the two germline ends. The CDR3 consists of 13 residues. Germline V gene sequence: CDR1 PRHDT, CDR2 FYEKMQ (reference sequence). The CDR3 DNA reads TGTGCCAGCAGTCCCAGGGGTGTATACGAGCAGTACTTC. Protein sequence: CASSPRGVYEQYF.

The chain has TRBV5-1 and TRBJ2-5; 7 positions match TRBD1. V trimming: 4 bases; J trimming: 7 bases; junction bases outside the gene matches: 10. Germline V gene lookup returns CDR1 SGHRS and CDR2 YFSETQ. CDR3 length: 14 amino acids. The CDR3 region is CASSPGQERWTQYF. The CDR3 coding sequence is TGCGCCAGCAGCCCAGGACAGGAAAGATGGACCCAGTACTTC.

The genes are TRBV11-2 and TRBJ2-1; the D gene is possibly TRBD2 (6 bases). Deletions cut 4 bases from V and 4 bases from J, with 8 bases between. CDR3 length: 13 amino acids. CDR1 and CDR2 (germline): SGHAT, FQNNGV. The CDR3 is CASSYGTYNEQFF. The CDR3 DNA sequence: TGTGCCAGCAGCTACGGGACTTACAATGAGCAGTTCTTC.

CDR3 region: CASSRSGRGNEQFF. The CDR3 nucleotides are TGTGCCAGTAGTAGAAGCGGGAGGGGGAATGAGCAGTTCTTC. The chain recombines TRBV19 with TRBJ2-1, with 10 bases lining up with TRBD2. V was pared by 4 bases and J by 7 bases, with 4 bases of the junction left unmatched. Germline V lookup: CDR1 LNHDA, CDR2 SQIVND (reference sequence). CDR3 length: 14 amino acids.

V gene TRBV19 combines with J gene TRBJ2-1; 12 nucleotides line up with TRBD2. Looked up from germline, CDR1 is LNHDA and CDR2 is SQIVND (reference sequence). CDR3 length equals 14 residues. Trimming at V came to 9 bases and at J to 6 bases, leaving 6 bases not matched to a gene. The CDR3, as DNA: TGTGCCAGCCAGTCGACTAGCGGGAGCAATGAGCAGTTCTTC. It codes for CASQSTSGSNEQFF. The full variable domain, rest sourced from reference TRBV19 and TRBJ2-1, is DGGITQSPKYLFRKEGQNVTLSCEQNLNHDAMYWYRQDPGQGLRLIYYSQIVNDFQKGDIAEGYSVSREKKESFPLTVTSAQKNPTAFYLCASQSTSGSNEQFFGPGTRLTVL.

This chain joins TRBV5-4 and TRBJ1-2, with D hard to call. Germline V gene data show CDR1 as SGHNT and CDR2 as YYREEE (reference sequence). The CDR3 extends over 14 amino acids. Trimming removed 4 bases from V and 8 bases from J, with 18 bases in between. CDR3 in amino acids: CASSAGVVEPGYTF. Written as DNA, the CDR3 is TGTGCCAGCAGCGCCGGGGTGGTGGAACCGGGCTACACCTTC.

The chain combines TRBV6-4 with TRBJ2-3, with D perhaps TRBD2 (6 bases). Germline loops: CDR1 MRHNA, CDR2 SNTAGT. This CDR3 comprises 14 residues. V gave up 3 bases and J gave up 4 bases, with 11 bases separating them. The CDR3 region has the DNA TGTGCCAGCAGTGAATCAGGGAGGCCAGATACGCAGTATTTT. Its translation: CASSESGRPDTQYF.

The chain links TRBV19 to TRBJ2-3; 8 nucleotides line up with TRBD1. CDR1 is LNHDA, CDR2 SQIVND, per germline (reference sequence). With V trimmed by 4 bases and J by 5 bases, 8 bases remained unmatched. The CDR3 has 15 residues. CDR3 sequence (DNA): TGTGCCAGTAGTACCCGACAGGGGTGGGTAGATACGCAGTATTTT. As protein: CASSTRQGWVDTQYF.

A single count supports this clone. The chain links TRBV5-1 to TRBJ2-2; D is perhaps TRBD1 (6 bases). Germline CDR1 SGHRS, CDR2 YFSETQ. The CDR3 contains 16 residues. Trimming pared 3 bases from V and 7 bases from J, leaving 19 bases between. The CDR3 spells CASSSTGTILVGELFF. The DNA of the CDR3 is TGCGCCAGCAGCTCGACCGGGACAATACTCGTCGGGGAGCTGTTTTTT.

The chain carries TRBV28 and TRBJ1-5, with D unclear. V was pared by 4 bases and J by 2 bases, with 9 bases between. The germline V gene has CDR1 MDHEN and CDR2 SYDVKM. The CDR3 contains 14 residues. This CDR3 reads CASSSPLGNQPQHF. The CDR3 coding sequence is TGTGCCAGCAGTTCTCCCCTAGGCAATCAGCCCCAGCATTTT.

The CDR3 reads CASTGGNQPQHF. CDR3 DNA: TGTGCCAGTACAGGGGGCAATCAGCCCCAGCATTTT. This chain uses TRBV28 with TRBJ1-5, with 7 nucleotides matching TRBD1. V gave up 9 bases and J gave up 2 bases; unmatched junction bases: 1. Germline CDR1 MDHEN, CDR2 SYDVKM. The CDR3 loop spans 12 amino acids. The whole variable domain, remainder taken from reference TRBV28 and TRBJ1-5, is DVKVTQSSRYLVKRTGEKVFLECVQDMDHENMFWYRQDPGLGLRLIYFSYDVKMKEKGDIPEGYSVSREKKERFSLILESASTNQTSMYLCASTGGNQPQHFGDGTRLSIL.

This chain connects TRBV10-3 to TRBJ2-1, with D possibly matching TRBD2 (5 bases). The CDR3 covers 11 residues. Trimming cost V 2 bases and J 15 bases, with 11 bases left between them. The germline V gene has CDR1 ENHRY and CDR2 SYGVKD. The CDR3 sequence: CAISEDYHRFF. The CDR3 region has the DNA TGTGCCATCAGTGAGGACTACCACCGGTTCTTC.

The rearrangement links TRBV29-1 to TRBJ2-1; 14 positions match TRBD2. Germline CDR1 is SQVTM and CDR2 is ANQGSEA. J was trimmed by 9 bases and V by 8 bases; bases with no gene match: 18. There are 17 residues in the CDR3. This CDR3 is CSMEGLAGARRAGEQFF. The CDR3 nucleotides read TGCAGCATGGAGGGACTAGCGGGAGCACGACGGGCTGGTGAGCAGTTCTTC.

The rearrangement uses TRBV12-5 and TRBJ1-3; no firm D call. V lost 5 bases, J lost 10 bases, and 21 bases lay in between. The CDR3 covers 15 residues. CDR1 LGHNT and CDR2 FRNRAP come from the germline V gene. CDR3 sequence reads: CASGLRQRAMGTIYF. For the CDR3, the DNA is TGTGCTAGTGGTCTCCGTCAGAGGGCAATGGGGACCATATATTTT. Full variable domain (remainder filled in from reference TRBV12-5 and TRBJ1-3): DARVTQTPRHKVTEMGQEVTMRCQPILGHNTVFWYRQTMMQGLELLAYFRNRAPLDDSGMPKDRFSAEMPDATLATLKIQPSEPRDSAVYFCASGLRQRAMGTIYFGEGSWLTVV.

The chain couples TRBV20-1 to TRBJ2-5; unclear D gene. V lost 2 bases to trimming and J lost 5 bases, with 6 bases between them. The CDR3 contains 11 residues. Per germline, CDR1 DFQATT and CDR2 SNEGSKA (reference sequence). CDR3 region: CSARNAETQYF. In DNA form, the CDR3 reads TGCAGTGCTAGAAATGCGGAGACCCAGTACTTC.

This chain links TRBV5-1 with TRBJ1-1; D is ambiguous. Germline V gene sequence: CDR1 SGHRS, CDR2 YFSETQ. The CDR3 has 15 residues. Trimming took off 1 base at V and 1 base at J, with 11 bases between the two ends. CDR3 nucleotide sequence: TGCGCCAGCAGCTTGACGAACCAGAAGAACACTGAAGCTTTCTTT. This translates into CASSLTNQKNTEAFF.